Shown below are 21 T cell receptor beta chains from a single sample sequenced in a study of shared clonotypes between healthy human individuals (dated by TCRdb to about 2020). The library was generated by the immunoSEQ multiplex PCR assay. TCRdb took this table from immuneACCESS and kept in-frame rearrangements with V and J called. Such tables lack part of the clones; where checked against another copy, unresolved V genes explain under half of the gap, and the rest is unexplained. The sample table contains more than 500,000 clones; only one count was recorded for roughly 96% of them. The top ten constitute about 0.11% of the sample. CD8 naive samples were CD45RO-negative cells positively selected for CCR7, giving a CD45RA+CCR7+ population that excluded TemRA cells. Source material: naive CD8+ T cells sorted from blood. The cell subset or site tag for this specimen amounts to: CD45RA+CCR7+. These TCRs come from a woman aged 25-40 years in good health.

This chain links TRBV25-1 with TRBJ2-7; no firm D call. Trimming took off 3 bases at V and 2 bases at J, with 8 bases between the two ends. CDR3 size: 13 residues. CDR1 is MGHDK and CDR2 is SYGVNS in the germline V gene. CDR3 in amino acids: CASSDGSAYEQYF. For the CDR3, the DNA is TGTGCCAGCAGTGATGGGTCAGCCTACGAGCAGTACTTC.

The gene calls are TRBV19 and TRBJ1-1; unclear D gene. The germline CDR1 and CDR2 sequences are LNHDA and SQIVND (reference sequence). The CDR3 consists of 13 residues. Trimming stripped 2 bases from V and 4 bases from J, with 8 bases between. The CDR3 nucleotides read TGTGCCAGTAGTATAAGCCTCGCCACTGAAGCTTTCTTT. Its protein is CASSISLATEAFF. The full variable domain, in which reference TRBV19 and TRBJ1-1 provide the parts outside the CDR3, is DGGITQSPKYLFRKEGQNVTLSCEQNLNHDAMYWYRQDPGQGLRLIYYSQIVNDFQKGDIAEGYSVSREKKESFPLTVTSAQKNPTAFYLCASSISLATEAFFGQGTRLTVV.

This chain uses TRBV19 with TRBJ2-3; TRBD1 agrees at 9 bases. The CDR3 contains 15 residues. Germline V lookup: CDR1 LNHDA, CDR2 SQIVND (reference sequence). V shed 6 bases and J 4 bases; nucleotides not matched to a gene: 8. The CDR3 coding sequence is TGTGCCAGTAGCCAGACAGGGGGGAAGGCAGATACGCAGTATTTT. It codes for CASSQTGGKADTQYF.

CDR3 sequence reads: CASSPSGTGSGREQFF. CDR3 DNA: TGTGCCAGCAGCCCATCCGGGACAGGGTCGGGCAGGGAGCAGTTCTTC. The J gene is TRBJ2-1, the V gene TRBV7-7; 9 bases line up with TRBD1. V was clipped by 5 bases and J by 10 bases; unmatched bases: 15. Germline CDR1 and CDR2: SSHAT and FNYEAQ (reference sequence). The CDR3 consists of 16 residues.

The chain employs TRBV9 and TRBJ2-7; 10 bases are a match to TRBD2. V lost 0 bases, J lost 5 bases, and 17 bases stayed unmatched. This CDR3 has 19 residues. Germline values: CDR1 SGDLS, CDR2 YYNGEE. In nucleotides, the CDR3 is TGTGCCAGCAGCGTAGTGGGGGCTAGAGCGGGAGGGCCAGCGGACGAGCAGTACTTC. Translated, it gives CASSVVGARAGGPADEQYF.

The chain has TRBV28 and TRBJ2-7; no reliable D call. In germline, CDR1 is MDHEN, CDR2 SYDVKM. The CDR3 has 12 amino acids. Trimming pared 3 bases from V and 3 bases from J, leaving 6 bases between. The CDR3 here is CASSFKNYEQYF. The DNA for the CDR3 is TGTGCCAGCAGTTTCAAAAACTACGAGCAGTACTTC.

This chain uses TRBV28 with TRBJ1-2; D not certain. V was trimmed by 5 bases and J by 4 bases, leaving 17 bases between them. CDR3 length: 15 residues. The germline V gene has CDR1 MDHEN and CDR2 SYDVKM. Written as DNA, the CDR3 is TGTGCCAGCAGTCCTGGGGTCAGCACTTCCTATGGCTACACCTTC. This gives the protein CASSPGVSTSYGYTF.

The DNA of the CDR3 is TGTGCCAGCCTAGCGACCAAAAACATTCAGTACTTC. Its translation: CASLATKNIQYF. The chain couples TRBV2 to TRBJ2-4; tentative D call: TRBD2 (6 bases). Germline CDR1 SNHLY, CDR2 FYNNEI. This CDR3 spans 12 amino acids. Deletions cut 8 bases from V and 2 bases from J, with 7 bases between.

The chain has TRBV19 and TRBJ1-5; D unresolved. The CDR3 covers 15 residues. Trimming left V 3 bases short and J 2 bases short, with 11 bases between. In germline, CDR1 is LNHDA, CDR2 SQIVND (reference sequence). The CDR3 DNA reads as TGTGCCAGTAGTATGACCGGCGGAGGCAATCAGCCCCAGCATTTT. Protein: CASSMTGGGNQPQHF.

The chain uses TRBV7-6 and TRBJ2-5; the match to TRBD2 covers 10 bases. The closer fit of TRBJ2-7 to the DNA end suggests the J call may be wrong. CDR3 length: 18 residues. CDR1 SGHVS and CDR2 FNYEAQ come from the germline V gene. CDR3 in amino acids: CASSLDGFGLAEAYEQYF. DNA for the CDR3: TGTGCCAGCAGCTTAGATGGTTTTGGACTAGCGGAAGCCTACGAGCAGTACTTC.

The V and J genes are TRBV27 and TRBJ1-2; 7 bases align to TRBD1. The CDR3 is 13 residues long. The V gene end was trimmed by 6 bases and the J gene end by 7 bases; junction bases not matched to a gene: 8. CDR1 is MNHEY and CDR2 is SMNVEV in the germline V gene (reference sequence). The CDR3 loop reads CASSLGGAGGYTF. The CDR3 nucleotides read TGTGCCAGCAGCCTAGGGGGCGCTGGTGGCTACACCTTC.

J is TRBJ2-1 and V is TRBV27; TRBD2 aligns across 7 bases. The CDR3 is 12 residues long. J gave up 14 bases and V 2 bases, and 6 bases lay outside the gene matches. Germline V CDR1 and CDR2: MNHEY, SMNVEV (reference sequence). The CDR3 spells CASSLKAGVEFF. As DNA, the CDR3 is TGTGCCAGCAGTTTAAAGGCGGGAGTGGAGTTCTTC.

The rearrangement links TRBV27 to TRBJ2-1; possible D gene TRBD2, 5 bases. Trimming took 8 bases from V and 8 from J, leaving 22 bases between them. The CDR3 consists of 15 residues. Germline CDR1 is MNHEY and CDR2 is SMNVEV (reference sequence). CDR3 DNA: TGTGCCAGCGGGTCCTCCCTGGCCGGACTCCATGAGCAGTTCTTC. Translation gives CASGSSLAGLHEQFF.

The rearrangement joins TRBV7-9 to TRBJ2-7; D ambiguous. The length of the CDR3 is 12 residues. V lost 6 bases and J 3 bases, leaving 9 bases between the germline ends. Germline lookup yields CDR1 SEHNR and CDR2 FQNEAQ (reference sequence). This CDR3 is CASSPRSYEQYF. CDR3 nucleotides: TGTGCCAGCAGTCCCAGGAGCTACGAGCAGTACTTC.

The J gene is TRBJ1-1, the V gene TRBV29-1, with D perhaps matching TRBD1 (5 bases). The CDR3 covers 15 residues. The germline gives CDR1 SQVTM, CDR2 ANQGSEA. The ends were cut back, 3 bases at V and 1 base at J, with 15 bases in the middle. The CDR3 DNA is TGCAGCGTTGATCCCAGGGAGGTTAGGAACACTGAAGCTTTCTTT. Protein sequence: CSVDPREVRNTEAFF.

The V call is TRBV19, the J call TRBJ2-7, with 11 bases aligning to TRBD2. V shed 4 bases and J 4 bases; nucleotides not matched to a gene: 9. The germline gives CDR1 LNHDA, CDR2 SQIVND (reference sequence). The CDR3 consists of 16 residues. The CDR3 loop reads CASSTYELAGVYEQYF. Here the CDR3 DNA reads TGTGCCAGTAGTACTTACGAACTAGCGGGAGTATACGAGCAGTACTTC.

The chain has TRBV27 and TRBJ2-7; D is possibly TRBD1 (6 bases). The CDR3 spans 14 residues. The V and J ends lost 1 base and 3 bases respectively, with 10 bases between them. The V gene's germline CDR1 is MNHEY and CDR2 SMNVEV (reference sequence). CDR3 in amino acids: CASSLLGTFYEQYF. CDR3 coding DNA: TGTGCCAGCAGTTTATTGGGGACATTCTACGAGCAGTACTTC.

The V gene is TRBV5-4, the J gene TRBJ1-1; D gene uncertain. V was shortened by 4 bases and J by 3 bases, with 7 bases between the two germline ends. CDR1 is SGHNT and CDR2 is YYREEE in the germline V gene (reference sequence). The CDR3 has 12 residues. This chain's CDR3 is CASSKVDTEAFF. The CDR3 coding sequence is TGTGCCAGCAGCAAGGTGGACACTGAAGCTTTCTTT.

The chain links TRBV9 to TRBJ2-2, with 11 bases matching TRBD2. V lost 1 base to trimming and J lost 3 bases; unmatched junction nucleotides: 14. The CDR3 loop spans 20 amino acids. Germline CDR1 is SGDLS and CDR2 is YYNGEE. DNA for the CDR3: TGTGCCAGCAGCGTATCTACTAGCGGGAGTCAGGTTTCGGACACCGGGGAGCTGTTTTTT. Protein product: CASSVSTSGSQVSDTGELFF.

V usage is TRBV7-9 and J usage is TRBJ2-7, with D maybe TRBD1 (5 bases). The ends were cut back, 4 bases at V and 0 bases at J, with 7 bases in the middle. Per the germline V gene, CDR1 is SEHNR and CDR2 is FQNEAQ (reference sequence). CDR3 size: 13 residues. The CDR3: CASSSDSSYEQYF. The CDR3 DNA is TGTGCCAGCAGCTCCGACAGCTCCTACGAGCAGTACTTC. Variable domain in full (rest from reference TRBV7-9 and TRBJ2-7): DTGVSQNPRHKITKRGQNVTFRCDPISEHNRLYWYRQTLGQGPEFLTYFQNEAQLEKSRLLSDRFSAERPKGSFSTLEIQRTEQGDSAMYLCASSSDSSYEQYFGPGTRLTVT.

For this clone: Sequence at one end of the junction differs from germline and may be a read error. The rearrangement uses TRBV13 and TRBJ2-7; D gene uncertain. This CDR3 has 13 residues. Per the germline V gene, CDR1 is PRHDT and CDR2 is FYEKMQ (reference sequence). The CDR3: CASSGPKSSEQYF. In DNA, the CDR3 is TGTGCCAGCAGTGGTCCCAAATCCTCCGAGCAGTACTTC.